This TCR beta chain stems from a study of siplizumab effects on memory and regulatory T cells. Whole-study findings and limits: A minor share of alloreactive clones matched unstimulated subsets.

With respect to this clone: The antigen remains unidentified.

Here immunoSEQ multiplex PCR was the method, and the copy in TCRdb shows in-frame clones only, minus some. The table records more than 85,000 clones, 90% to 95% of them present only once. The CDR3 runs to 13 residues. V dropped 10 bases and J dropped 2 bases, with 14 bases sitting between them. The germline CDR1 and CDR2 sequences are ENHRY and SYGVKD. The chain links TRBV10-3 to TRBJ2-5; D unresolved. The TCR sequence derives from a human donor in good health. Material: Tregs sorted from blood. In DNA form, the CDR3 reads TGTGCCAGCGCCTCTTCTGGGCAAGAGACCCAGTACTTC. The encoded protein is CASASSGQETQYF.